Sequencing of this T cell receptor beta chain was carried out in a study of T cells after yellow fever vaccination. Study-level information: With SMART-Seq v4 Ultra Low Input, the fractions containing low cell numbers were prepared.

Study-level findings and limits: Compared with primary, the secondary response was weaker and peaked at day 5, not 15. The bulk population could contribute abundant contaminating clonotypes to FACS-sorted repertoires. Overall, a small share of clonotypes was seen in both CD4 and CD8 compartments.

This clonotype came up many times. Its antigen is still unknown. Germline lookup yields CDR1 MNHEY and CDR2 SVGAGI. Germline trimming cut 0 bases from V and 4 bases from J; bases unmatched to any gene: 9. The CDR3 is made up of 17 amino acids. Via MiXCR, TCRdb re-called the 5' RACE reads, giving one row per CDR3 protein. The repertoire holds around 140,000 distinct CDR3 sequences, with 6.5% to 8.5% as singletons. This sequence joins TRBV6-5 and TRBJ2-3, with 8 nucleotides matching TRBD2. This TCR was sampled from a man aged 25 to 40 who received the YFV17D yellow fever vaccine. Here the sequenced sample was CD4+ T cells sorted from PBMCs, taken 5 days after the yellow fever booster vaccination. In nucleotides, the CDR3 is TGTGCCAGCAGTTACTCCCCGCCCAGCGGGAGCCCAGATACGCAGTATTTT. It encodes CASSYSPPSGSPDTQYF.